The 13 T cell receptor beta chains presented below share a single source sample, sequenced in a study of T cells in localized non-small cell lung cancer (dated by TCRdb to the early 2020s). Library construction relied on the immunoSEQ multiplex PCR assay. TCRdb limited this immuneACCESS table to in-frame rearrangements with V and J called. A share of clones is missing; checked studies link under half to unresolved V genes, and the rest is unexplained. The sample yields roughly 40,000 clones; about 90% were counted once. Around 2.9% of the sample is in the top ten clones. The material sequenced was peripheral blood, taken before any cancer treatment. The receptors come from a woman aged 35 to 70 with stage I lung adenocarcinoma.

This chain links TRBV5-1 with TRBJ2-7; no definite D call. The CDR3 is 14 residues long. CDR1 SGHRS and CDR2 YFSETQ come from the germline V gene. With 0 bases removed from V and 2 bases from J, the gap between germline ends came to 9 bases. CDR3 sequence: CASSLVESPYEQYF. DNA for the CDR3: TGCGCCAGCAGCTTGGTGGAATCACCCTACGAGCAGTACTTC.

The chain recombines TRBV27 with TRBJ2-7, with TRBD2 identical over 10 bases. Germline loops: CDR1 MNHEY, CDR2 SMNVEV (reference sequence). The CDR3 contains 14 residues. Trimming removed 6 bases from V and 5 bases from J; junction bases left unmatched: 7. The CDR3 is CASSEREGYDEQYF. In nucleotides, the CDR3 is TGTGCCAGCAGCGAGCGGGAGGGTTACGACGAGCAGTACTTC.

This sequence joins TRBV15 and TRBJ1-5; 11 bases map to TRBD1. Unmatched junction bases numbered 5, after V lost 1 base and J lost 6 bases. Germline values: CDR1 LNHNV, CDR2 YYDKDF (reference sequence). CDR3 length: 16 amino acids. Written as DNA, the CDR3 is TGTGCCACCAGCAGAGGAGGGGGGACAGGGGGTCAGCCCCAGCATTTT. Translation gives CATSRGGGTGGQPQHF.

The chain joins TRBV30 to TRBJ2-3; 13 bases agree with TRBD2. Trimming at V came to 2 bases and at J to 5 bases, leaving 7 bases not matched to a gene. The length of the CDR3 is 16 residues. CDR1 and CDR2 (germline): GTSNPN, SVGIG (reference sequence). CDR3 in amino acids: CAWSPLTSGRGDTQYF. CDR3 DNA: TGTGCCTGGAGTCCCCTCACTAGCGGGAGGGGAGATACGCAGTATTTT.

This chain links TRBV7-2 with TRBJ2-2; D gene ambiguous. The CDR3 runs 13 residues. CDR1 and CDR2 (germline): SGHTA, FQGNSA. Deletions cut 4 bases from V and 5 bases from J, with 8 bases between. CDR3 in amino acids: CASSSVSTGELFF. The CDR3 bases are TGTGCCAGCAGCTCGGTTTCAACCGGGGAGCTGTTTTTT.

This chain links TRBV6-1 with TRBJ2-2; 14 positions agree with TRBD2. The CDR3 length is 18 residues. Germline V gene lookup returns CDR1 MNHNS and CDR2 SASEGT. J lost 6 bases, V lost 0 bases, and 6 bases had no gene match. CDR3 coding DNA: TGTGCCAGCAGTGAAGCGCCGCCGACTAGCGGGAGGGCCGGGGAGCTGTTTTTT. It yields the protein CASSEAPPTSGRAGELFF.

The chain recombines TRBV19 with TRBJ2-3, with D maybe TRBD1 (5 bases). CDR3 length: 14 amino acids. Germline V gives CDR1 LNHDA, CDR2 SQIVND (reference sequence). Deletions cut 3 bases from V and 2 bases from J, with 9 bases between. CDR3: CASSIRQHTDTQYF. Written as DNA, the CDR3 is TGTGCCAGTAGTATCCGACAGCACACAGATACGCAGTATTTT. The complete variable domain, with remaining parts taken from reference TRBV19 and TRBJ2-3, reads DGGITQSPKYLFRKEGQNVTLSCEQNLNHDAMYWYRQDPGQGLRLIYYSQIVNDFQKGDIAEGYSVSREKKESFPLTVTSAQKNPTAFYLCASSIRQHTDTQYFGPGTRLTVL.

CDR3 sequence (DNA): TGTGCCATCAGTGAAGGTAGCGAGCAGTACTTC. Translated: CAISEGSEQYF. The chain employs TRBV10-3 and TRBJ2-7; D is unclear. Germline V gene data show CDR1 as ENHRY and CDR2 as SYGVKD. CDR3 length equals 11 residues. Trimming shortened V by 3 bases and J by 6 bases, and 6 bases separated the two germline ends.

The chain is built from TRBV28 and TRBJ2-1; 12 positions match TRBD2. This CDR3 comprises 16 residues. V lost 6 bases and J lost 12; bases outside the gene matches: 15. Germline CDR1 is MDHEN and CDR2 is SYDVKM. The CDR3 loop reads CASRLLAGGLAGGQFF. The CDR3 DNA sequence: TGTGCCAGCAGGCTCCTAGCGGGAGGGCTGGCTGGGGGGCAGTTCTTC.

This chain connects TRBV11-3 to TRBJ2-2, with a possible D match to TRBD2 (6 bases). The germline V and J ends were trimmed by 0 bases and 0 bases, with 11 bases remaining between them. The V gene's germline CDR1 is SGHNT and CDR2 YENEEA. The CDR3 sequence is 17 residues long. The CDR3 is CASSLELAEPNTGELFF. The CDR3, as DNA: TGTGCCAGCAGCTTAGAACTAGCAGAGCCGAACACCGGGGAGCTGTTTTTT.

This chain connects TRBV6-6 to TRBJ1-2; D ambiguous. V lost 5 bases and J lost 1, with 8 bases in between. The CDR3 has 13 amino acids. CDR1 and CDR2 from the germline V gene are MNHNY and SVGAGI (reference sequence). CDR3 nucleotides: TGTGCCAGCAGTGGACTGATTAACTATGGCTACACCTTC. Amino acid sequence: CASSGLINYGYTF.

The rearrangement uses TRBV7-2 and TRBJ2-4; a possible D gene is TRBD1 (5 bases). This CDR3 region has 12 residues. Trimming stripped 5 bases from V and 8 bases from J, with 10 bases between. CDR1 and CDR2 (germline): SGHTA, FQGNSA. The CDR3, as DNA: TGTGCCAGCAGCCCCGTAGGGGACATTCAGTACTTC. It yields the protein CASSPVGDIQYF.

The chain is built from TRBV2 and TRBJ2-1; 7 positions match TRBD2. V lost 5 bases, J lost 8 bases, and 9 bases stayed unmatched. The CDR3 length is 14 residues. CDR1 and CDR2 (germline): SNHLY, FYNNEI. The CDR3 spells CASSRDYATDEQFF. The DNA of the CDR3 is TGTGCCAGCAGTCGGGACTACGCGACCGATGAGCAGTTCTTC.